This record concerns one T cell receptor beta chain sequence. The CDR3 is made up of 11 amino acids. Trimming took 7 bases from V and 4 from J, leaving 7 bases between them. The germline V gene has CDR1 SNHLY and CDR2 FYNNEI. This record belongs to a study of blood T cell repertoires in COVID-19. Study details: The United States, Italy and Spain supplied acute and convalescent COVID-19 samples. From T cells, B-cell-depleted T cells, or PBMCs came the material, which was cDNA or gDNA.

This table comes from immunoSEQ multiplex PCR, and its TCRdb copy is limited to in-frame clones, with some not included. Of 240,000 or so clones in the sample, approximately 80% were seen once. Sequencing input: peripheral blood. This TCR came from a man younger than 45 who had recovered from COVID-19. The V gene is TRBV2, the J gene TRBJ1-1, with D unresolved. The CDR3 reads CASKEGTEAFF. Here the CDR3 DNA reads TGTGCCAGCAAGGAGGGCACTGAAGCTTTCTTT.